Presented here are 3 T cell receptor beta chains from one specimen sequenced in a study of ipilimumab plus nivolumab after autologous stem cell transplantation. TCRdb's table, derived via immunoSEQ multiplex PCR, lists solely in-frame clones and lacks some. The sample lists roughly 40,000 clones; 80% to 95% were seen once. The sample consisted of PBMCs, taken in a trial of ipilimumab plus nivolumab as post-transplant consolidation. These receptors originate from a male donor with multiple myeloma.

V is TRBV4-2 and J is TRBJ2-3, with 7 bases matching TRBD1. V dropped 2 bases and J dropped 3; count of bases not matched to a gene: 8. From germline, CDR1 is LGHNA and CDR2 YNFKEQ. The CDR3 totals 16 residues. This CDR3 is CASSQSPKTGTDTQYF. The CDR3 DNA is TGTGCCAGCAGCCAATCCCCCAAGACAGGGACAGATACGCAGTATTTT.

The CDR3 sequence is CASSVGPSSYEQYF. For the CDR3, the DNA is TGTGCCAGCAGCGTAGGCCCGAGCTCCTACGAGCAGTACTTC. The chain links TRBV9 to TRBJ2-7; no firm D call. The V end lost 0 bases, the J end lost 0 bases, and 7 bases lay between the germline ends. This CDR3 is built from 14 residues. Germline V gene sequence: CDR1 SGDLS, CDR2 YYNGEE.

In this sample, this clone turned up a few times. The chain combines TRBV7-6 with TRBJ1-1; D is undetermined. The length of the CDR3 is 15 residues. Germline CDR1 reads SGHVS; CDR2 reads FNYEAQ. Deletions cut 3 bases from V and 3 bases from J, with 14 bases between. The DNA of the CDR3 is TGTGCCAGCAGCTTCTACGTCGAGGGCGACACTGAAGCTTTCTTT. This encodes CASSFYVEGDTEAFF.